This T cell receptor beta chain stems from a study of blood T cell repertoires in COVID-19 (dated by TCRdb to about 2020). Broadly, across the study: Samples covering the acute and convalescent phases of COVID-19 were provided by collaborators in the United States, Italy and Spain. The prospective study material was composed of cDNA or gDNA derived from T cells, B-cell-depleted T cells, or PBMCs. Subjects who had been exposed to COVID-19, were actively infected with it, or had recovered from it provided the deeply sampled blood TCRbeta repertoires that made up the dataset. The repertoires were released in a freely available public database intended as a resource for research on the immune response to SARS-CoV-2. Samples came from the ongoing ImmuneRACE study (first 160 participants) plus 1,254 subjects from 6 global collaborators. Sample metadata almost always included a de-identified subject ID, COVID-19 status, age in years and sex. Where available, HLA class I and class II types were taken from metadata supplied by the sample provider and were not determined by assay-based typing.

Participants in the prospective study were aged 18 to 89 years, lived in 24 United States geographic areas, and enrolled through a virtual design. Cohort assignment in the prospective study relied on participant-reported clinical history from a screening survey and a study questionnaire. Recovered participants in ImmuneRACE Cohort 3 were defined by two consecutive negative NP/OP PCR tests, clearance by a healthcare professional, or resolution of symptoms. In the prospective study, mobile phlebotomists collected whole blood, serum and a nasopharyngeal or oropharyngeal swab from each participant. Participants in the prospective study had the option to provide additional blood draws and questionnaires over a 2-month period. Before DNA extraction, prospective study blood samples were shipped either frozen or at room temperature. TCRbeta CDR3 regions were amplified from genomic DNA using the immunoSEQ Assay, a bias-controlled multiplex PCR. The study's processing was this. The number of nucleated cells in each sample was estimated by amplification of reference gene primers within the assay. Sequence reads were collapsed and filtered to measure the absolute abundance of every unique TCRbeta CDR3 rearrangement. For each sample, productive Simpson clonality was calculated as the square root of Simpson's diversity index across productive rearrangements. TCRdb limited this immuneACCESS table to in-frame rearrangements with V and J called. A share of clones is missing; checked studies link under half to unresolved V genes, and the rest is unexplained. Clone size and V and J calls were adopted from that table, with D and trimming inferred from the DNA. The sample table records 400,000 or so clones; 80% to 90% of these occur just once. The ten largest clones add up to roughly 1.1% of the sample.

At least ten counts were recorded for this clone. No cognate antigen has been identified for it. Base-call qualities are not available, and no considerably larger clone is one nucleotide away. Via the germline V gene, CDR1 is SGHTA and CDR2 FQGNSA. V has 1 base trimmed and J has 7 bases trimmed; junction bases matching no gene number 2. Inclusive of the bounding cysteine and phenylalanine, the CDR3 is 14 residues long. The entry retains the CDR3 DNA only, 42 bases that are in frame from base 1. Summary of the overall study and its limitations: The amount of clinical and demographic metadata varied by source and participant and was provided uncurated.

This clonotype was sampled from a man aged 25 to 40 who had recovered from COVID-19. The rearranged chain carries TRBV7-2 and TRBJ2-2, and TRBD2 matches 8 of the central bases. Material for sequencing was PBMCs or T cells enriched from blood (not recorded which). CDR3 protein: CASSLGGLVGELFF. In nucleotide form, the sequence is TGTGCCAGCAGCTTAGGGGGACTAGTCGGGGAGCTGTTTTTT.